The following is a T cell receptor beta chain sequence with its context. The ends were cut back, 3 bases at V and 5 bases at J, with 10 bases in the middle. The CDR3 covers 13 residues. This sample is drawn from a study of blood T cell repertoires in COVID-19. Profiling relied on immunoSEQ multiplex PCR, and the TCRdb table lists in-frame clones only, not all of them. This sample carries under 200,000 clones, about four fifths of them seen once, and the ten largest clones take under 7%. Specimen: peripheral blood. This chain uses TRBV12-3 or TRBV12-4 with TRBJ1-2; D ambiguous. This clonotype was sampled from a woman aged 40-49 years with COVID-19, enrolled during active disease. CDR3 loop: CASSFEGSYGYTF. CDR3 DNA: TGTGCCAGCAGTTTCGAGGGATCTTATGGCTACACCTTC.